These 27 T cell receptor beta chains share one sample of origin, sequenced in a study of response to subunit inactivated influenza vaccine. One entry per CDR3 protein results from TCRdb running MiXCR on the RT-PCR reads. The data show over 150,000 distinct CDR3 sequences, approximately 10% seen once. The source material was non-naive T cells sorted from PBMCs, sampled roughly 47 days after vaccination. The receptors come from a man aged 50-60 years who received an inactivated influenza vaccine.

This clonotype was seen only a few times. The chain couples TRBV5-1 to TRBJ1-6; D uncertain. The germline CDR1 and CDR2 sequences are SGHRS and YFSETQ. This CDR3 is 13 amino acids long. V was clipped by 3 bases and J by 5 bases, with 6 bases between them. CDR3 amino acids: CASSSSDNSPLHF. The DNA for the CDR3 is TGCGCCAGCAGCTCGAGCGATAATTCACCCCTCCACTTT.

The sample holds a few counts of this clonotype. The chain joins TRBV27 to TRBJ2-7; D gene unclear. Germline loops: CDR1 MNHEY, CDR2 SMNVEV (reference sequence). CDR3 length: 13 amino acids. Trimming removed 1 base from V and 2 bases from J, with 6 bases in between. The DNA for the CDR3 is TGTGCCAGCAGTTTATTTAGGACCTACGAGCAGTACTTC. It specifies CASSLFRTYEQYF.

This clonotype came up many times. The V gene is TRBV12-3 or TRBV12-4, the J gene TRBJ2-7; TRBD1 is a possible D gene (5 bases). CDR3 length equals 13 residues. Trimming left V 8 bases short and J 3 bases short, with 14 bases between. CDR3: CASQRGSLYEQYF. The CDR3 DNA sequence: TGTGCCAGCCAAAGGGGTTCACTCTACGAGCAGTACTTC.

In DNA, the CDR3 is TGTGCCAGCAGCTACGGGACAGGGGTCGAAAAACTGTTTTTT. It encodes CASSYGTGVEKLFF. This chain joins TRBV7-9 and TRBJ1-4, with 10 positions matching TRBD1. The CDR3 sequence is 14 residues long. In germline, CDR1 is SEHNR, CDR2 FQNEAQ (reference sequence). The ends lost 4 bases at V and 8 bases at J; junction bases unmatched: 4.

V is TRBV5-1 and J is TRBJ2-3, with D perhaps given as TRBD1 or TRBD2 (5 bases each). The CDR3 is 15 amino acids. Trimming stripped 4 bases from V and 5 bases from J, with 17 bases between. Germline values: CDR1 SGHRS, CDR2 YFSETQ. The CDR3 DNA reads TGCGCCAGCAGCCCGAACGGGGCTAGTGGAGATACGCAGTATTTT. It encodes CASSPNGASGDTQYF. The complete variable domain, with remaining parts taken from reference TRBV5-1 and TRBJ2-3, reads KAGVTQTPRYLIKTRGQQVTLSCSPISGHRSVSWYQQTPGQGLQFLFEYFSETQRNKGNFPGRFSGRQFSNSRSEMNVSTLELGDSALYLCASSPNGASGDTQYFGPGTRLTVL.

Only a few counts were recorded for this clonotype. The V and J genes are TRBV3-1 and TRBJ2-7, with 11 bases fitting TRBD2. Trimming took 6 bases from V and 3 from J; bases not matched to a gene: 7. CDR1 is LGHDT and CDR2 is YNNKEL in the germline V gene (reference sequence). The CDR3 is 15 residues long. The DNA of the CDR3 is TGTGCCAGCAGTGGCGGGACTAGCGGATTCTACGAGCAGTACTTC. This encodes CASSGGTSGFYEQYF.

The CDR3 nucleotides read TGCAGCGCCAGGGACCCGAATCAGCCCCAGCATTTT. Protein product: CSARDPNQPQHF. The chain is built from TRBV29-1 and TRBJ1-5; weak D call: TRBD1 (5 bases). The germline V gene encodes CDR1 SQVTM and CDR2 ANQGSEA. The CDR3 runs to 12 residues. V shed 7 bases and J shed 4 bases, with 11 bases lying between them.

This clonotype was seen many times. DNA for the CDR3: TGTGCCAGCAGCCCAAGCCTGCTTTGGGATGAAAAACTGTTTTTT. Protein: CASSPSLLWDEKLFF. This chain connects TRBV3-1 to TRBJ1-4; the D is unclear. CDR3 length: 15 residues. Germline V gene data show CDR1 as LGHDT and CDR2 as YNNKEL (reference sequence). With 4 bases removed from V and 6 bases from J, the gap between germline ends came to 15 bases.

The chain has TRBV7-3 and TRBJ2-3; 12 bases fit TRBD2. CDR3 length equals 16 residues. The trim removed 5 bases at V and 5 bases at J, leaving 8 bases unmatched. CDR1 is SGHTA and CDR2 is FQGTGA in the germline V gene. The CDR3 region is CASSTTLAGGRDTQYF. The CDR3 bases are TGTGCCAGCAGCACAACCCTAGCGGGAGGGAGAGATACGCAGTATTTT.

The rearrangement uses TRBV4-2 and TRBJ2-1; maybe TRBD2 (6 bases). From germline, CDR1 is LGHNA and CDR2 YNFKEQ. This CDR3 has 16 amino acids. Trimming took off 1 base at V and 0 bases at J, with 10 bases between the two ends. CDR3 nucleotides: TGTGCCAGCAGCCAAGTCTCTAGCGTCTCCTACAATGAGCAGTTCTTC. It yields the protein CASSQVSSVSYNEQFF.

This clonotype was recorded many times. The chain recombines TRBV12-3 or TRBV12-4 with TRBJ1-6; the D gene is possibly TRBD1 (5 bases). V was trimmed by 2 bases and J by 6 bases, leaving 17 bases between them. The CDR3 extends over 17 amino acids. The CDR3 reads CASSLWAGEGVNSPLHF. The CDR3 nucleotides read TGTGCCAGCAGTTTATGGGCGGGGGAAGGCGTTAATTCACCCCTCCACTTT.

The rearrangement joins TRBV10-3 to TRBJ2-1; D is perhaps TRBD1 (5 bases). The CDR3 is 13 amino acids. CDR1 is ENHRY and CDR2 is SYGVKD in the germline V gene. Deletions cut 2 bases from V and 8 bases from J, with 10 bases between. This chain's CDR3 is CAISERREDEQFF. The CDR3 coding sequence is TGTGCCATCAGTGAGCGCAGGGAAGATGAGCAGTTCTTC.

Ten or more counts support this clonotype. The V call is TRBV27, the J call TRBJ1-1; possibly TRBD1 for D (5 bases). The CDR3 contains 15 residues. Trimming stripped 8 bases from V and 0 bases from J, with 16 bases between. Germline V gene data show CDR1 as MNHEY and CDR2 as SMNVEV (reference sequence). This CDR3 is CASRPTESMNTEAFF. CDR3 sequence (DNA): TGTGCCAGCCGACCGACAGAGTCCATGAACACTGAAGCTTTCTTT.

This clonotype was observed a few times. Here the CDR3 DNA reads TGTGCCAGCAGCTTACGGACGGGACAGGGGGTGTACGAGCAGTACTTC. Amino acids: CASSLRTGQGVYEQYF. The chain has TRBV7-9 and TRBJ2-7; TRBD1 aligns across 11 bases. Germline CDR1 and CDR2: SEHNR and FQNEAQ (reference sequence). V dropped 2 bases and J dropped 4; count of bases not matched to a gene: 7. CDR3 length equals 16 residues. Variable domain in full (rest from reference TRBV7-9 and TRBJ2-7): DTGVSQNPRHKITKRGQNVTFRCDPISEHNRLYWYRQTLGQGPEFLTYFQNEAQLEKSRLLSDRFSAERPKGSFSTLEIQRTEQGDSAMYLCASSLRTGQGVYEQYFGPGTRLTVT.

This clonotype has a handful of counts. The V and J genes are TRBV10-3 and TRBJ2-7; TRBD2 is a possible D gene (6 bases). Germline V lookup: CDR1 ENHRY, CDR2 SYGVKD. This CDR3 region has 12 residues. The V gene lost 2 bases and the J gene lost 7 bases, with 9 bases spanning the gap. In DNA form, the CDR3 reads TGTGCCATCAGTGAGACCGCGGGGGAGCAGTACTTC. It yields the protein CAISETAGEQYF.

This chain links TRBV21-1 with TRBJ2-5; the table's D gene call, TRBD2, was not cross checked with the DNA. TRBV21-1 constitutes a pseudogene. The CDR3 has 12 amino acids. The CDR3 sequence is CASIRRVETQYF. The CDR3 DNA reads as TGTGCCAGCATAAGGAGGGTAGAGACCCAGTACTTC.

This clonotype occurred many times. The chain links TRBV2 to TRBJ2-2, with unresolved D. Germline CDR1 reads SNHLY; CDR2 reads FYNNEI. The CDR3 consists of 10 residues. Trimming took 8 bases from V and 5 from J, leaving 3 bases between them. The CDR3 is CASGTGELFF. In nucleotides, the CDR3 is TGTGCCAGCGGGACCGGGGAGCTGTTTTTT.

This clonotype was picked up many times. The V gene is TRBV5-1, the J gene TRBJ1-2; D is unresolved. CDR3 length: 13 residues. The V end lost 4 bases, the J end lost 5 bases, and 12 bases lay between the germline ends. Germline values: CDR1 SGHRS, CDR2 YFSETQ. The CDR3 nucleotides are TGCGCCAGCAGCCCAAAGGGAGAATATGGCTACACCTTC. Translated, it gives CASSPKGEYGYTF.

This clonotype was seen only a few times. The chain couples TRBV27 to TRBJ2-1, with 7 nucleotides matching TRBD2. The J segment lost 0 bases and the V segment lost 3 bases, leaving 8 bases of the junction unmatched. Germline values: CDR1 MNHEY, CDR2 SMNVEV (reference sequence). This CDR3 contains 17 residues. The CDR3 region has the DNA TGTGCCAGCAGTTTCGGGGGACTAATATACTCCTACAATGAGCAGTTCTTC. Translation gives CASSFGGLIYSYNEQFF.

As to this clonotype: Possible read error: a much larger clone is one base away. The chain uses TRBV12-3 or TRBV12-4 and TRBJ2-1, with 10 bases identical to TRBD2. The CDR3 has 16 amino acids. V shed 3 bases, J shed 5 bases, and the junction held 7 bases outside the gene matches. CDR3 DNA sequence: TGTGCCAGCAGTTTTGGACTAGCGGCAGGGAACAATGAGCAGTTCTTC. Translated, it gives CASSFGLAAGNNEQFF.

This clonotype was picked up one time. This may come from a read error, since a much larger clone is one base off. The chain has TRBV29-1 and TRBJ2-1, with 10 bases identical to TRBD1. This CDR3 is built from 16 residues. Germline loops: CDR1 SQVTM, CDR2 ANQGSEA. The CDR3 sequence is CSVDGTGVTVYNKQFF. CDR3 sequence (DNA): TGCAGCGTTGACGGGACAGGGGTCACGGTTTACAATAAGCAGTTCTTC.

There are a few counts of this clonotype. The J gene is TRBJ2-3, the V gene TRBV12-3 or TRBV12-4; 11 bases match TRBD1. This CDR3 comprises 15 residues. Trimming cost V 4 bases and J 9 bases; bases outside gene matches: 9. The CDR3 DNA sequence: TGTGCCAGCAGTTCACCGGGACAGGGGGAAGGAACGCAGTATTTT. Translating gives CASSSPGQGEGTQYF.

The gene calls are TRBV9 and TRBJ1-2; D might be TRBD1 (6 bases). The CDR3 sequence is 14 residues long. Germline CDR1 SGDLS, CDR2 YYNGEE. The V and J ends lost 3 bases and 5 bases respectively, with 14 bases between them. The DNA for the CDR3 is TGTGCCAGCAGCGCCGGGGGGGCGGAATATGGCTACACCTTC. This codes for CASSAGGAEYGYTF.

V is TRBV30 and J is TRBJ1-5; no firm D call. CDR1 is GTSNPN and CDR2 is SVGIG in the germline V gene (reference sequence). This CDR3 region has 17 residues. V gave up 0 bases and J gave up 2 bases, with 17 bases separating them. CDR3 protein: CAWSVPGEGARNQPQHF. For the CDR3, the DNA is TGTGCCTGGAGTGTACCCGGGGAAGGTGCTCGCAATCAGCCCCAGCATTTT.

The chain recombines TRBV2 with TRBJ1-5, with D unclear. V was clipped by 7 bases and J by 5 bases, with 12 bases between them. CDR1 SNHLY and CDR2 FYNNEI come from the germline V gene. The CDR3 is 13 amino acids. DNA for the CDR3: TGTGCCAGCACCAAGGGAGCATATCAGCCCCAGCATTTT. It is translated as CASTKGAYQPQHF.

Turning to this clonotype: Since a much larger clone is just one base distant, this may be a read error. This rearrangement joins TRBV12-3 or TRBV12-4 to TRBJ2-2, with 7 bases aligning to TRBD1. CDR3 length: 15 amino acids. The chain's CDR3 is CACSFGTANTGELFF. CDR3 bases: TGTGCCTGCAGTTTCGGGACAGCGAACACCGGGGAGCTGTTTTTT.

This clonotype was seen a handful of times. This chain connects TRBV6-2 or TRBV6-3 to TRBJ1-1, with D perhaps TRBD1 (5 bases). Per the germline V gene, CDR1 is MNHEY and CDR2 is SVGEGT. The CDR3 is made up of 12 amino acids. The V end lost 0 bases, the J end lost 11 bases, and 10 bases lay between the germline ends. The chain's CDR3 is CASSYSVRDAFF. In DNA, the CDR3 is TGTGCCAGCAGTTACTCGGTCAGGGACGCTTTCTTT.